This entry describes one TCR beta chain. This clone was seen a single time. The clone's antigen remains unknown. Base qualities are not at hand, and no much larger clone is one base apart. In the germline V gene, CDR1 corresponds to MNHEY and CDR2 to SVGAGI. The CDR3 sequence holds 15 residues, the cysteine and phenylalanine included. Just CDR3 DNA is preserved here, 45 bases in frame from base 1. V and J are truncated by 5 bases and 0 bases respectively, leaving an intervening sequence of 8 bases. The T-cell fraction in tumor and uninvolved lung tissue was provided by TCR sequencing with the immunoSEQ assay. In the original analysis: For survival analysis, patients were split into high (upper tertile) and low (lower two tertiles) T-cell fraction groups and compared by log-rank test. A signed-rank test was used to test differences in T-cell fraction between paired tumor and uninvolved lung samples. TCRdb obtained this table from immuneACCESS and retained in-frame rearrangements with V and J assigned. These tables miss some clones; where compared with another copy, unresolved V genes account for less than half of the shortfall, and the remainder is unexplained. The DNA gave D and trimming, while V, J and clone size come from that table. This sample is represented by 15,000 to 20,000 clones; about three quarters of them were singletons. Jointly, the top ten make up approximately 5.4% of the sample.

The first patient joined ICON in the first half of 2016, and enrollment wrapped up when the last patient was enrolled in September 2018. From a subcohort of 75 to 90 patients, fresh tumor and matched uninvolved tissue were collected for in-depth immune analyses, including TCR sequencing. TCR sequencing was performed on DNA isolated from bulk tissue, without cell sorting. This entry comes from a study of tumor-infiltrating lymphocytes in localized non-small cell lung cancer (dated by TCRdb to about 2021). Notes on the research overall: The cohort covered several histologies, both smokers and never-smokers, and patients whose samples were collected after neoadjuvant chemotherapy. The overall ICON cohort comprised 160 or so surgical patients with localized non-small cell lung cancer whose tumors were resected. TCR sequencing was one of several integrated assays, alongside flow cytometry, multiplex immunofluorescence, RNA-seq, exome sequencing and proteomics, applied to the same patients. Resected tumor tissue and uninvolved lung tissue described as non-adjacent to the tumor were contributed by each patient, with both tissues obtained from the same patient. For 50 to 55 patients, immunoSEQ T-cell fraction was compared between paired tumor and uninvolved lung. What the study reported, not specific to this receptor: The TCR-derived T-cell fraction showed no difference between the flow cytometry-defined immunotypes IM1 (good prognosis) and IM2 (poor prognosis). In line with immunofluorescence CD3 counts, TCRbeta sequencing supported higher T cell infiltration in tumors compared with uninvolved lung tissue. Because different assays used different pieces of the same tissue, intratumor heterogeneity could not be separated from technical variation. Recurrence-free survival showed no association with tumor T-cell fraction measured by TCR sequencing (p = 0.61). Assay coverage varied across patients depending on available tissue quantity, so only a subset of the cohort had TCR sequencing.

The clonotype was recovered from a human donor with non-small cell lung cancer. The V and J genes are TRBV6-5 and TRBJ1-6; the D gene assignment is ambiguous. The specimen was lung tumor tissue. The DNA sequence is given as TGTGCCAGCAGTCGCCACGTCTCCTATAATTCACCCCTCCACTTT. The translation is CASSRHVSYNSPLHF.